Listed below are T cell receptor beta chains from one sample, sequenced in a study of T cells after yellow fever vaccination. TCRdb processed the 5' RACE reads anew with MiXCR; each CDR3 protein has one entry. This table has hundreds of thousands of distinct CDR3 sequences, roughly 8.7% appearing once. Sequences were derived from PBMCs, sampled on the day of the first yellow fever vaccination. The receptors come from a man younger than 35 who received the YFV17D yellow fever vaccine. The CDR3 runs from the conserved cysteine through the conserved F or W. D genes are given only for firm matches. Part of the rows lack a size; the others show once, few, many or a class for expanded clones.

d_call j_call v_call clone_size cdr3_aa cdr3_nt
TRBD2 TRBJ2-2 TRBV7-8 NA CASSSPLAGDTGELFF TGTGCCAGCAGCTCTCCCCTAGCGGGGGACACCGGGGAGCTGTTTTTT
NA TRBJ2-1 TRBV12-3/TRBV12-4 many CASSEDGLNEQFF TGTGCCAGCAGTGAGGATGGCCTCAATGAGCAGTTCTTC
TRBD1 TRBJ1-2 TRBV7-3 NA CASSFSETGPDYTF TGTGCCAGCAGCTTCTCGGAGACAGGGCCCGACTACACCTTC
NA TRBJ2-2 TRBV12-3/TRBV12-4 NA CTSSLIRRTGRVSGELFF TGTACCAGCAGTTTAATTCGGAGGACAGGGAGGGTCAGCGGGGAGCTGTTTTTT
NA TRBJ2-3 TRBV5-1 many CASSLDFTDTQYF TGCGCCAGCAGCTTGGACTTCACAGATACGCAGTATTTT
NA TRBJ2-7 TRBV27 NA CASSSLDRTYEQYF TGTGCCAGCAGTTCTCTTGACCGGACCTACGAGCAGTACTTC
NA TRBJ1-6 TRBV6-1 NA CASRSTGNSPLHF TGTGCCAGCAGATCTACAGGGAATTCACCCCTCCACTTT
NA TRBJ2-1 TRBV9 NA CASSVDNAPTYNEQFF TGTGCCAGCAGCGTAGATAACGCACCAACCTACAATGAGCAGTTCTTC
TRBD1 TRBJ2-7 TRBV11-2 NA CASGPGTGNEQYF TGTGCCAGCGGCCCCGGGACAGGGAACGAGCAGTACTTC
NA TRBJ2-2 TRBV4-3 NA CASSQAYAATGELFF TGCGCCAGCAGCCAAGCTTATGCCGCCACCGGGGAGCTGTTTTTT
TRBD1 TRBJ1-1 TRBV28 few CASSSPHGTGESPEAFF TGTGCCAGCAGTTCCCCTCATGGGACAGGGGAGTCCCCTGAAGCTTTCTTT
NA TRBJ2-2 TRBV19 NA CASRTSPNTGELFF TGTGCCAGTAGGACTAGTCCCAACACCGGGGAGCTGTTTTTT
NA TRBJ2-3 TRBV7-3 NA CASSRTGFTDTQYF TGTGCCAGCAGCAGAACAGGGTTCACAGATACGCAGTATTTT
NA TRBJ2-1 TRBV9 NA CASSVDTVGEQFF TGTGCCAGCAGCGTAGATACGGTCGGTGAGCAGTTCTTC
TRBD1 TRBJ2-2 TRBV5-6 NA CASSLGQGDGTGELFF TGTGCCAGCAGCTTGGGACAGGGGGATGGGACCGGGGAGCTGTTTTTT
NA TRBJ2-6 TRBV7-9 few CASSPSSGNSGANVLTF TGTGCCAGCAGCCCTTCAAGTGGGAACTCTGGGGCCAACGTCCTGACTTTC
NA TRBJ2-1 TRBV5-1 many CASSLAGGNEQFF TGCGCCAGCAGCTTGGCCGGGGGAAATGAGCAGTTCTTC
TRBD1 TRBJ2-4 TRBV30 few CAYAQTGGQNIQYF TGTGCCTACGCTCAGACAGGGGGTCAAAACATTCAGTACTTC
TRBD1 TRBJ1-1 TRBV12-3/TRBV12-4 NA CASSRQGAYTEAFF TGTGCCAGCAGCAGACAGGGGGCCTACACTGAAGCTTTCTTT
TRBD1 TRBJ1-1 TRBV6-2/TRBV6-3 NA CASSFGSTGVTEAFF TGTGCCAGCAGTTTCGGATCTACAGGGGTCACTGAAGCTTTCTTT
NA TRBJ1-3 TRBV12-3/TRBV12-4 many CASSLPGNTIYF TGTGCCAGCAGTTTACCTGGAAACACCATATATTTT
TRBD2 TRBJ2-5 TRBV7-8 NA CASSLARSGGGETQYF TGTGCCAGCAGCTTAGCGCGCAGCGGGGGGGGAGAGACCCAGTACTTC
TRBD2 TRBJ2-5 TRBV12-3/TRBV12-4 few CASSPRLAGSRETQYF TGTGCCAGCAGCCCTAGACTAGCGGGGTCCCGGGAGACCCAGTACTTC
NA TRBJ2-2 TRBV3-1 many CASSPWGGDAGELFF TGTGCCAGCAGCCCCTGGGGCGGGGACGCCGGGGAGCTGTTTTTT
NA TRBJ2-7 TRBV7-9 few CAGSSPSRQYF TGTGCCGGCAGCTCCCCGTCCCGGCAGTACTTC
NA TRBJ2-2 TRBV4-2 NA CAISHSRVRASAAGELFF TGTGCCATCAGCCACAGTCGGGTCAGGGCCTCGGCGGCCGGGGAGCTGTTTTTT
NA TRBJ1-1 TRBV29-1 NA CSVETGLEVEAFF TGCAGCGTTGAAACGGGTCTCGAAGTGGAAGCTTTCTTT
NA TRBJ1-1 TRBV10-3 few CASRHGSGGNTEAFF TGTGCCAGCAGGCACGGCAGTGGGGGGAACACTGAAGCTTTCTTT
NA TRBJ1-1 TRBV20-1 few CSAPPSGDPRYTEAFF TGCAGTGCCCCCCCATCAGGGGACCCGAGGTACACTGAAGCTTTCTTT
NA TRBJ2-7 TRBV23-1 few CASSQIKPGTYEQYF TGCGCCAGCAGTCAAATTAAGCCCGGGACCTACGAGCAGTACTTC
NA TRBJ1-5 TRBV28 NA CASSLLQAINKVHF TGTGCCAGCAGTTTATTACAGGCGATCAATAAAGTGCATTTT
NA TRBJ1-5 TRBV6-1 NA CASSNDGNSNQPQHF TGTGCCAGCAGCAACGACGGTAATAGCAATCAGCCCCAGCATTTT
NA TRBJ2-5 TRBV3-1 few CASRATVIPPGKTQYF TGTGCCAGCAGGGCCACCGTTATTCCCCCCGGGAAGACCCAGTACTTC